Described below is a single T cell receptor (beta chain) sequence and its context. Its target is unknown. Sequencing used immunoSEQ multiplex PCR; TCRdb keeps in-frame clones, though not all of them. Among roughly 8,300 clones listed, about 80% were seen once. The sample is drawn from a study of immune evolution from preneoplasia to lung adenocarcinoma. Overall study context: HLA loss of heterozygosity: about 7% AIS, about 15% MIA, roughly 35% ADC, none AAH. Study-wide findings and caveats: From normal lung to invasive adenocarcinoma, top clone frequencies appeared to decrease.

Two lung cancer pathologists independently confirmed each histologic diagnosis. Germline V gene sequence: CDR1 SEHNR, CDR2 FQNEAQ (reference sequence). The CDR3 is made up of 15 amino acids. V dropped 2 bases and J dropped 1 base, with 11 bases sitting between them. Sequencing was carried out using FFPE invasive lung adenocarcinoma tissue. This receptor was obtained from a person between 50 and 70 years old with lung adenocarcinoma. The V and J genes are TRBV7-9 and TRBJ1-1; D unresolved. The DNA for the CDR3 is TGTGCCAGCAGCTTAACCCCTGCGCCGAACACTGAAGCTTTCTTT. Translating gives CASSLTPAPNTEAFF. The complete variable domain, with remaining parts taken from reference TRBV7-9 and TRBJ1-1, reads DTGVSQNPRHKITKRGQNVTFRCDPISEHNRLYWYRQTLGQGPEFLTYFQNEAQLEKSRLLSDRFSAERPKGSFSTLEIQRTEQGDSAMYLCASSLTPAPNTEAFFGQGTRLTVV.